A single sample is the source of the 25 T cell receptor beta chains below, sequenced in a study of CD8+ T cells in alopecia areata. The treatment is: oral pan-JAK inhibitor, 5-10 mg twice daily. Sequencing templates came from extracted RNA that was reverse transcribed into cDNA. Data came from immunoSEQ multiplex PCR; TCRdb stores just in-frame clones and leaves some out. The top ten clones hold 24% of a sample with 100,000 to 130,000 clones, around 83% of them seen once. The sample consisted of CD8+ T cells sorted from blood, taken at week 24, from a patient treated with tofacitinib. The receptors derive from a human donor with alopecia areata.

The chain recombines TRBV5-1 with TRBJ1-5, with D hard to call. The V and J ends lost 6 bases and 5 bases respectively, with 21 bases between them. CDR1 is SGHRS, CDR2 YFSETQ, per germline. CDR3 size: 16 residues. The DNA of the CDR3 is TGCGCCAGCATCAAACCACTAGCTTCGGGGTATCAGCCCCAGCATTTT. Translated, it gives CASIKPLASGYQPQHF.

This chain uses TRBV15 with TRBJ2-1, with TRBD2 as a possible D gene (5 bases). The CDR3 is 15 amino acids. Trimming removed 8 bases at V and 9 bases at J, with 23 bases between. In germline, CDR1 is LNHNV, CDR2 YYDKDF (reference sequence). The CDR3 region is CATPGEGGSAGEQFF. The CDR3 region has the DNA TGTGCCACCCCCGGAGAGGGCGGCTCGGCCGGTGAGCAGTTCTTC.

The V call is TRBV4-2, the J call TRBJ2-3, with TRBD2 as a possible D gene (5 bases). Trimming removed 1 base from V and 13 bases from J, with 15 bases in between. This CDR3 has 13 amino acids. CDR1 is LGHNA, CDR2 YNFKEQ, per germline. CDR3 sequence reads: CASSQVEVDGKYF. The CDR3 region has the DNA TGTGCCAGCAGCCAAGTCGAGGTGGACGGGAAGTATTTT.

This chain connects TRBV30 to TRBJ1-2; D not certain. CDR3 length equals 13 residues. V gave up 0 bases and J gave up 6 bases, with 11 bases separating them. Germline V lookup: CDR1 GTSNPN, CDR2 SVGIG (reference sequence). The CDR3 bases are TGTGCCTGGAGTGTTATCGACGCGAATGGCTACACCTTC. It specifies CAWSVIDANGYTF. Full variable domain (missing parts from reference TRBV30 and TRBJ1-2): SQTIHQWPATLVQPVGSPLSLECTVEGTSNPNLYWYRQAAGRGLQLLFYSVGIGQISSEVPQNLSASRPQDRQFILSSKKLLLSDSGFYLCAWSVIDANGYTFGSGTRLTVV.

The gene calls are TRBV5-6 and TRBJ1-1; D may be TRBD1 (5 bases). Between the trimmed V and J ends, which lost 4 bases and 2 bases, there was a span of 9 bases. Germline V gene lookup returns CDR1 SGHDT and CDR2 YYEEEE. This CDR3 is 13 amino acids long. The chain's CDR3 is CASSPQGNTEAFF. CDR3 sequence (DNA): TGTGCCAGCAGCCCGCAGGGAAACACTGAAGCTTTCTTT.

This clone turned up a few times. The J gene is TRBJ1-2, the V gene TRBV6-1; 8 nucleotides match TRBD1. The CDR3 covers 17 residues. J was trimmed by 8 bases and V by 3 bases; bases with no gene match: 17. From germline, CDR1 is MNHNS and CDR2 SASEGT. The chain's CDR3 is CASSETGTGPRAGGYTF. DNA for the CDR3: TGTGCCAGCAGTGAGACCGGGACAGGCCCCCGAGCGGGCGGCTACACCTTC.

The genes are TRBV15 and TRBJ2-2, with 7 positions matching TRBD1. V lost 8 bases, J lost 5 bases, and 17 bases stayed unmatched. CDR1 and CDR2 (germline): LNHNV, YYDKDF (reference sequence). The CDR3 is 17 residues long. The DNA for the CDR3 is TGTGCCACCGTGGGGACACGGACAGGAGGCAGAACCGGGGAGCTGTTTTTT. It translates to CATVGTRTGGRTGELFF.

The CDR3 bases are TGTGCCAGCAGCTACAGGGGGCATGGCTACACCTTC. Protein: CASSYRGHGYTF. V is TRBV7-9 and J is TRBJ1-2; 9 bases map to TRBD1. The V gene end was trimmed by 4 bases and the J gene end by 6 bases; junction bases not matched to a gene: 0. CDR3 length: 12 residues. Germline V gene sequence: CDR1 SEHNR, CDR2 FQNEAQ (reference sequence).

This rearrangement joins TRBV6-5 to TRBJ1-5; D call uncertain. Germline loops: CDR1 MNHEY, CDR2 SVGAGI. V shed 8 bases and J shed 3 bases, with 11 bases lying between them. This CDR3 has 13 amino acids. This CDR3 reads CASSARANQPQHF. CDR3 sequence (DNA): TGTGCCAGCTCGGCCCGGGCCAATCAGCCCCAGCATTTT.

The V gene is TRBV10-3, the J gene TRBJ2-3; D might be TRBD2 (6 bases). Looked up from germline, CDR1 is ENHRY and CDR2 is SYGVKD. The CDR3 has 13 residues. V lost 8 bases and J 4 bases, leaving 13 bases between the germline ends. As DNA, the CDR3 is TGTGCCATCGGGCCCGGGGACTCAGATACGCAGTATTTT. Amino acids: CAIGPGDSDTQYF.

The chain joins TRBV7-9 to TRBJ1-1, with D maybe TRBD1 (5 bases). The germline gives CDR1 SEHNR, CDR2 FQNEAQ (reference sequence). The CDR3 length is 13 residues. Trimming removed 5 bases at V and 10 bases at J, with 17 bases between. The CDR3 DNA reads TGTGCCAGCAGCCTGGGGACCCCATTAGGAGCTTTCTTT. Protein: CASSLGTPLGAFF.

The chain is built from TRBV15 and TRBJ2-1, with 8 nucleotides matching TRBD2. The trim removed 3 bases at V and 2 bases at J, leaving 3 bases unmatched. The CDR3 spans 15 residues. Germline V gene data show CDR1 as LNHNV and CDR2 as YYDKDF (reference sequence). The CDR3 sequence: CATSSGTRAYNEQFF. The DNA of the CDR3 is TGTGCCACCAGCAGCGGGACTAGAGCCTACAATGAGCAGTTCTTC.

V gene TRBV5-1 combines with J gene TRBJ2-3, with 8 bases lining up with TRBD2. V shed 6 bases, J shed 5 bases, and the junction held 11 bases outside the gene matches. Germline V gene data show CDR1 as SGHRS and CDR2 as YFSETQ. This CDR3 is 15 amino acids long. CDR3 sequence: CASTFGRGVKDTQYF. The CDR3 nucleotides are TGCGCCAGCACCTTTGGGCGGGGGGTGAAAGATACGCAGTATTTT.

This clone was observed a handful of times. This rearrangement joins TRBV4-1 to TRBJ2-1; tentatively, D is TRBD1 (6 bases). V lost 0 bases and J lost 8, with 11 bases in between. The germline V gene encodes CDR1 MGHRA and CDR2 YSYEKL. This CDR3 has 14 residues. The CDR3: CASSQDTGSDEQFF. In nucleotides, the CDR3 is TGCGCCAGCAGCCAAGATACAGGGAGCGATGAGCAGTTCTTC.

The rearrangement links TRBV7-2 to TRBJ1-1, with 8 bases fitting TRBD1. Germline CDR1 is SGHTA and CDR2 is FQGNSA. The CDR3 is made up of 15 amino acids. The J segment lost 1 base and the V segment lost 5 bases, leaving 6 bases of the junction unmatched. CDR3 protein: CASSPYRGWNTEAFF. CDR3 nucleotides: TGTGCCAGCAGCCCGTACAGGGGGTGGAACACTGAAGCTTTCTTT.

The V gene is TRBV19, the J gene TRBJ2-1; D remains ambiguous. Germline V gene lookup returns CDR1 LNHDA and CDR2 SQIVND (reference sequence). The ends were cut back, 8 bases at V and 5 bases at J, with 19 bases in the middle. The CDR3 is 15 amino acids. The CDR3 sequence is CASSVGYPSHNEQFF. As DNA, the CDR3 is TGTGCCAGTTCGGTAGGATATCCTTCCCACAATGAGCAGTTCTTC.

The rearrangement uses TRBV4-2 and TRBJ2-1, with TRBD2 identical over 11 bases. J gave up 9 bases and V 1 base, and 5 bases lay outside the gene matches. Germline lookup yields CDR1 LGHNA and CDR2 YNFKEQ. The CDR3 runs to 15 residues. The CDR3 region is CASSQATSGESEQFF. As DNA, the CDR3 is TGTGCCAGCAGCCAAGCGACTAGCGGGGAGAGTGAGCAGTTCTTC.

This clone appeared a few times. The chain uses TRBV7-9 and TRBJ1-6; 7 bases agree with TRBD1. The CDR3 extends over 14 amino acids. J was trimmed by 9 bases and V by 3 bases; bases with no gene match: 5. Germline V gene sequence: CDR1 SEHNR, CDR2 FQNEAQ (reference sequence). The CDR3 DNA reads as TGTGCCAGCAGCTTGACAGGGTGGGGTTCACCCCTCCACTTT. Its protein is CASSLTGWGSPLHF.

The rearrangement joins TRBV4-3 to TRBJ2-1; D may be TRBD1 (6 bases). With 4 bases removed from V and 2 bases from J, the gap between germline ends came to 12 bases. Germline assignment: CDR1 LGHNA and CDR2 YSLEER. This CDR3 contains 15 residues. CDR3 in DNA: TGCGCCAGCAGCCCTGACAGGAGCCCCTACAATGAGCAGTTCTTC. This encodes CASSPDRSPYNEQFF.

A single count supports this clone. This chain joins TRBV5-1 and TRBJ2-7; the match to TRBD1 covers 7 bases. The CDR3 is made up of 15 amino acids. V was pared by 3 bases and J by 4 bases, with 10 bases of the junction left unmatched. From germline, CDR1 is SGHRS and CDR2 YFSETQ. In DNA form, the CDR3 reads TGCGCCAGCAGCTCCTCGACAGGGATGGGATACGAGCAGTACTTC. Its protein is CASSSSTGMGYEQYF.

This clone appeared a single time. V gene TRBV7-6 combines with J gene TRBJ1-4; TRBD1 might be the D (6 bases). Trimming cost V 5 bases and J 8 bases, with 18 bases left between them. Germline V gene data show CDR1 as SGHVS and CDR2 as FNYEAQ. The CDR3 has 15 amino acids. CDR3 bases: TGTGCCAGCAGCAGCGGGGGCGCAGGAGGGGAAAAACTGTTTTTT. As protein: CASSSGGAGGEKLFF.

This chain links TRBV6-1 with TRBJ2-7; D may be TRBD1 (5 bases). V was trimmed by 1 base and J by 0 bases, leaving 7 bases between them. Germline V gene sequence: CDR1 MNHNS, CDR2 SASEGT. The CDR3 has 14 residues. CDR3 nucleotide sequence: TGTGCCAGCAGTGAAGTAGACAGCTCCTACGAGCAGTACTTC. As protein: CASSEVDSSYEQYF.

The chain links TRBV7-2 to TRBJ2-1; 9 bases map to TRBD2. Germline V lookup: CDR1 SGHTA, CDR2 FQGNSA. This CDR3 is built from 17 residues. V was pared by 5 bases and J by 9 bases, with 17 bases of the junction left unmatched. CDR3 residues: CASSLLSVIAGDREQFF. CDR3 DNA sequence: TGTGCCAGCAGCCTATTATCTGTGATAGCGGGGGATCGTGAGCAGTTCTTC.

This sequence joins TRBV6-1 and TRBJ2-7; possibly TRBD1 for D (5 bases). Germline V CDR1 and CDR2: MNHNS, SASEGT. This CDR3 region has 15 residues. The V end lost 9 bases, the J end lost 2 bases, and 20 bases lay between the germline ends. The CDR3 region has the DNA TGTGCCAGTCACAAAAGGGGCACGATTACCTACGAGCAGTACTTC. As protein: CASHKRGTITYEQYF.

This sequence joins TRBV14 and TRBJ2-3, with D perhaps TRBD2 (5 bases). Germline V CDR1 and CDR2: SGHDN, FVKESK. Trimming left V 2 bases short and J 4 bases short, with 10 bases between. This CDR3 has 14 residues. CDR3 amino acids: CASSQLSSADTQYF. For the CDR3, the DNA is TGTGCCAGCAGCCAATTGAGTAGCGCAGATACGCAGTATTTT.